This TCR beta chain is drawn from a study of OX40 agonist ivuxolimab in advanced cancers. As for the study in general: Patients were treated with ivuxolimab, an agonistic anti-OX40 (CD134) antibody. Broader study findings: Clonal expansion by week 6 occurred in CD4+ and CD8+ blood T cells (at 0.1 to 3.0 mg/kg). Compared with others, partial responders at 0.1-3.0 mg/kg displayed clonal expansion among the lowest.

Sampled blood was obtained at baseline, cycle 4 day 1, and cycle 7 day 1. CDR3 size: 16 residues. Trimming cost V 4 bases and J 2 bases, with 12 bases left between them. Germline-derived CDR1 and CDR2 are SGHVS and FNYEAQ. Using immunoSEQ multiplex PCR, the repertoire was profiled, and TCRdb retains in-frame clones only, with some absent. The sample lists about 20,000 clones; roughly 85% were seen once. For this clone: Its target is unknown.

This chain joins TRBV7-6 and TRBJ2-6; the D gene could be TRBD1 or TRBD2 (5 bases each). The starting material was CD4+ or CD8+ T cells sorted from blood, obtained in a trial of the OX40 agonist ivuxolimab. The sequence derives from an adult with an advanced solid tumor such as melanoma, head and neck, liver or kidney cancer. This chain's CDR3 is CASSSRGVTGANVLTF. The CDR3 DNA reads TGTGCCAGCAGCTCCCGAGGGGTAACTGGGGCCAACGTCCTGACTTTC.